Sequencing of this TCR beta chain was carried out in a study of control samples from healthy donors and cancer patients. The table lists this clone with a count of one. The assay was immunoSEQ multiplex PCR, and TCRdb's table has in-frame clones only and misses some. The table records 90,000 or so clones, roughly 83% of them present only once. CDR1 MNHEY and CDR2 SVGAGI come from the germline V gene. The CDR3 spans 14 residues. V shed 8 bases and J shed 5 bases, with 18 bases lying between them. The sequence came from a man between 65 and 85 years old with lung cancer. Input material: PBMCs. V usage is TRBV6-5 and J usage is TRBJ1-2, with D possibly being TRBD1 (6 bases). As DNA, the CDR3 is TGTGCCAGCGACCCAAGGTACAGGGAGTATGGCTACACCTTC. Translation gives CASDPRYREYGYTF.